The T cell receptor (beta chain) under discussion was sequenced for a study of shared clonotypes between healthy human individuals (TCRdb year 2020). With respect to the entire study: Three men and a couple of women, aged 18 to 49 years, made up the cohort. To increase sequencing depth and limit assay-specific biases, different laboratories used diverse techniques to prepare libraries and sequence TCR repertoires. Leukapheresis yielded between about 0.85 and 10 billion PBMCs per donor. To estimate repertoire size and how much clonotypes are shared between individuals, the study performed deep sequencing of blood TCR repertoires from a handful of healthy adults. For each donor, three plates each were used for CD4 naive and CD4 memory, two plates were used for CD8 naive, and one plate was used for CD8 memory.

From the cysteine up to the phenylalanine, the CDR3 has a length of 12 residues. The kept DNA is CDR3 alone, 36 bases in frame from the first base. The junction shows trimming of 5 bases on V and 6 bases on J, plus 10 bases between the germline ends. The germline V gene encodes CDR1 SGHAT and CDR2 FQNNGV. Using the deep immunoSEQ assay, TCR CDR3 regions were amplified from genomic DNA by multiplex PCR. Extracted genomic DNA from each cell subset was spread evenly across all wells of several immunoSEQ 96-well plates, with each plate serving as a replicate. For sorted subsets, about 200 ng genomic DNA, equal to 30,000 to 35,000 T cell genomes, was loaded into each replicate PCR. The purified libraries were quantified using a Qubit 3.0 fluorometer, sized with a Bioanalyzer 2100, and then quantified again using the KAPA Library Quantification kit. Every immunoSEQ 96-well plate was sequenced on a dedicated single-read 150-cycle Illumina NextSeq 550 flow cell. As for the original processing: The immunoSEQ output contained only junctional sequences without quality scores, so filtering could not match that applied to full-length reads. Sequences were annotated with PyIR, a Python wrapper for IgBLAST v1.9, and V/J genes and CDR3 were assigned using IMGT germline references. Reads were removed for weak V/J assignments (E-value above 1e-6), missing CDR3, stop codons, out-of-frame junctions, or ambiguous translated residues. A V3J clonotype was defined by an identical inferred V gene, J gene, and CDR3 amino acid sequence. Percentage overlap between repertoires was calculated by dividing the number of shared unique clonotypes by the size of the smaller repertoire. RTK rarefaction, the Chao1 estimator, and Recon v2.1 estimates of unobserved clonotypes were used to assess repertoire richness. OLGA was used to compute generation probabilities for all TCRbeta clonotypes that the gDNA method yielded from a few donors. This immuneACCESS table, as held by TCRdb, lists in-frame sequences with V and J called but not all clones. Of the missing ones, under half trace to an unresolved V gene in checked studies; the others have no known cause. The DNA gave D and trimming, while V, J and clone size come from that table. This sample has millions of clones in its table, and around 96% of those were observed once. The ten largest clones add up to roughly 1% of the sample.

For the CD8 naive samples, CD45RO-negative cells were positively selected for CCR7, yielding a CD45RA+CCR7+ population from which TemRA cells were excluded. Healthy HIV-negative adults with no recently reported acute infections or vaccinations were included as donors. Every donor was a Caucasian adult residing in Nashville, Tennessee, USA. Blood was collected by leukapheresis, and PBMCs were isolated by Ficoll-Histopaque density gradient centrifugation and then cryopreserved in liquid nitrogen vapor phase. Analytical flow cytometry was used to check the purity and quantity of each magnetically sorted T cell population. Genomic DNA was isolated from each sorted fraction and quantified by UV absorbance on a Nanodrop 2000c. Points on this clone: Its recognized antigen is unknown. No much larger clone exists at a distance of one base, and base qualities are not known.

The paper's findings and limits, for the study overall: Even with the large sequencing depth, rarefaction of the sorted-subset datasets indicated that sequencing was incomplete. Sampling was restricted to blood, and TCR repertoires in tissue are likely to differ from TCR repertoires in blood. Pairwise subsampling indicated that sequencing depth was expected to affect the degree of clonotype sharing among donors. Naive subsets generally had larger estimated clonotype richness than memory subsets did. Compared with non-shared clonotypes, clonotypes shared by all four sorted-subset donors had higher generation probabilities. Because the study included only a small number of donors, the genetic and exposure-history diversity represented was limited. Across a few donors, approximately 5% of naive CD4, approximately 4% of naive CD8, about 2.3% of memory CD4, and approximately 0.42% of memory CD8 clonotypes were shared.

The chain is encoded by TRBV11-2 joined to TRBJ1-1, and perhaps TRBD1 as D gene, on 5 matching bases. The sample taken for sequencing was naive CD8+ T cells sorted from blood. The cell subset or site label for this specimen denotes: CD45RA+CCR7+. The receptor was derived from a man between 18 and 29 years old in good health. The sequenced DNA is TGTGCCAGCAGCGGCTGGGGGTCTGAAGCTTTCTTT. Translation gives CASSGWGSEAFF.